Here is one T cell receptor beta chain with its context. This clonotype was counted many times. Its antigen is unknown. Within one base of it there is no much larger clone, and no base qualities were kept. PBMCs were isolated by Ficoll-Paque density gradient centrifugation. The data were produced on an Illumina NovaSeq 6000. Using 5'RACE with constant-segment primers, TCRalpha and TCRbeta cDNA libraries were constructed, with sample barcodes and unique molecular identifiers added in the process. RNA was extracted from every sample with Trizol reagent. The libraries were amplified in two PCR steps, and the second step added a second sample barcode and Illumina TruSeq adapters. The libraries were sequenced on an Illumina NovaSeq using 2 x 150 bp paired-end reads. The authors' analysis ran thus. The reads were demultiplexed and collapsed into UMI-guided consensus sequences using migec v1.2.7. Using mixcr v2.1.11, the UMI consensuses were aligned to TRA and TRB V and J templates and assembled into clonotypes. A clonotype was counted as expanded or contracted only when both edgeR and NoisET called the clonotype significant, with the noise models trained on biological replicates. For edgeR calls, the thresholds were a false discovery rate-adjusted p below 0.01 and a log2 fold-change of 1. As an exploratory analysis of dynamics, max-normalized trajectories of the 1000 most abundant clonotypes were examined with PCA combined with hierarchical clustering. The CD4 or CD8 phenotype of responding clones was assigned using the separately sequenced CD4+ and CD8+ repertoires. In TCRdb, the public reads were trimmed at Q25 with fastp and aligned with MiXCR, with productive beta chains retained. Rows merge per CDR3 protein into single entries with the most common DNA and genes. TCRdb, not the original authors, processed these V and J calls. The sample table shows roughly 130,000 distinct CDR3 sequences, and about 5.9% are seen once. The top ten clones comprise 2.2% of the sample.

V was cut back by 3 bases and J by 4 bases, leaving a gap of 9 bases between them. The CDR3, from cysteine to phenylalanine, totals 12 residues. Only the CDR3 part of the read is kept: 36 bases, read in frame from the first base. As encoded in the germline V gene (reference sequence), CDR1 is DFQATT while CDR2 is SNEGSKA. The entry originates in a study of T-cell memory formation after mild COVID-19 listed by TCRdb under 2021. For the study in its entirety: TCR sequence clusters from the two donors were largely donor specific. Two young, previously healthy adult volunteers, one female and one male, were included in the cohort. In two donors, T-cell clones that expanded and contracted after mild COVID-19 were followed by sequencing TCRalpha and TCRbeta repertoires longitudinally.

On the study overall, not on this receptor specifically: The second-wave clones that peaked on day 37 were not confirmed to be SARS-CoV-2 specific. Contracting CD4+ clones appeared mostly in the CM and EM memory subsets, whereas CD8+ clones were enriched in EMRA. Only a couple of mild cases were covered by the study, and larger cohorts that include severe cases with pre-infection samples were considered necessary. Clones contracting from day 15 to 85 had balanced CD4/CD8 phenotypes, while a second wave expanding from day 15 to 37 was biased towards CD4+. Some responding clones were detected in pre-infection memory, which suggested that pre-existing cross-reactive memory T cells had joined the SARS-CoV-2 response.

Sequenced sample: PBMCs or a T cell subset sorted from them (not recorded which). This TCR was sampled from an adult woman who had mild COVID-19 (a few samples of this study predate the infection). The sample titles of this study are shuffled in the database, so cell type and time point are left out; the donor was told from shared clones. The chain was built from TRBV20-1 and TRBJ2-5; D gene: possibly TRBD2, on 5 matching bases. The CDR3 is CSASFGGETQYF. In nucleotides, the sequence is TGCAGTGCTAGTTTCGGAGGAGAGACCCAGTACTTC.